This T cell receptor (beta chain) was recorded in a study of blood T cell repertoires in COVID-19. Background on the study: Acute-phase and convalescent COVID-19 samples originated in the United States, Italy and Spain.

Repertoires were generated with immunoSEQ multiplex PCR, while TCRdb's copy carries only in-frame clones and drops some. The table shows a few hundred thousand clones, with nearly 90% occurring only once. Symptom resolution, clearance, or two negative PCRs marked donors in Cohort 3 as recovered. The CDR3 loop spans 13 amino acids. Germline V gives CDR1 SGDLS, CDR2 YYNGEE. With 0 bases removed from V and 7 bases from J, the gap between germline ends came to 10 bases. The chain couples TRBV9 to TRBJ1-2; D is unresolved. The sample was PBMCs or T cells enriched from blood (not recorded which). The clonotype originates from a young woman who had recovered from COVID-19. CDR3 residues: CASSVVGGSGYTF. CDR3 DNA: TGTGCCAGCAGCGTAGTTGGAGGGTCTGGCTACACCTTC.